This TCR beta chain was captured by sequencing in a study of PD-L1 blockade in urothelial cancer. The data were produced by immunoSEQ multiplex PCR, yet TCRdb's version contains in-frame clones alone and is incomplete. The sample gives over 50,000 clones, 86% of which show up once; approximately 2.9% is in the top ten. The junction had 8 bases not matched to a gene; V was cut back by 4 bases and J by 2 bases. Germline CDR1 reads SGHTA; CDR2 reads FQGTGA. This CDR3 region has 17 residues. This rearrangement joins TRBV7-3 to TRBJ2-3; 11 bases match TRBD2. The clonotype comes from a man in his fifties or sixties with urothelial cancer. The sample here was PBMCs, taken around atezolizumab (anti-PD-L1) treatment. CDR3 in amino acids: CASSSTGTSGPTDTQYF. Here the CDR3 DNA reads TGTGCCAGCAGCTCGACCGGGACTAGCGGTCCCACAGATACGCAGTATTTT.